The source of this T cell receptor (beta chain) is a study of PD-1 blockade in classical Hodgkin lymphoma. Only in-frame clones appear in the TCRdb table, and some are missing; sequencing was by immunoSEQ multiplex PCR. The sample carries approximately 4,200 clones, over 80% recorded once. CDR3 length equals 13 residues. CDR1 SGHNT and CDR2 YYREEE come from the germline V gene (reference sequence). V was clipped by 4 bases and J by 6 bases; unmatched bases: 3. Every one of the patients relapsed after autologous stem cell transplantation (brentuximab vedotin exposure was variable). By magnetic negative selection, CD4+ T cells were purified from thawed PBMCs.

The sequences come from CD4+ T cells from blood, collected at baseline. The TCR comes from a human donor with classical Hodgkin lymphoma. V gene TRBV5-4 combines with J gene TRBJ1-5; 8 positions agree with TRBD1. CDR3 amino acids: CASSETGAQPQHF. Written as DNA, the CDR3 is TGTGCCAGCAGCGAGACAGGGGCTCAGCCCCAGCATTTT.